The 13 T cell receptor beta chains below come from one sample, sequenced in a study of T cell responses to AZD1222 COVID-19 vaccine. Only in-frame clones appear in the TCRdb table, and some are missing; sequencing was by immunoSEQ multiplex PCR. The sample yields fewer than 120,000 clones, 88% seen once. This sample comprised peripheral blood, obtained on day 0 of AZD1222 vaccination. The receptor set was obtained from an adult in good health.

V is TRBV30 and J is TRBJ1-5; D not resolved. CDR1 is GTSNPN, CDR2 SVGIG, per germline (reference sequence). CDR3 length: 18 residues. The V gene lost 3 bases and the J gene lost 1 base, with 22 bases spanning the gap. DNA for the CDR3: TGTGCCTGGAGCAGTGGAGGGATGGGTTTTAGGAGCAATCAGCCCCAGCATTTT. Its protein product is CAWSSGGMGFRSNQPQHF.

The V and J genes are TRBV19 and TRBJ2-7, with a weak D call TRBD2 (6 bases). CDR1 is LNHDA and CDR2 is SQIVND in the germline V gene (reference sequence). This CDR3 has 15 amino acids. V shed 3 bases and J shed 4 bases, with 16 bases lying between them. CDR3 amino acids: CASSMVPGTPYEQYF. The DNA for the CDR3 is TGTGCCAGTAGTATGGTCCCCGGGACTCCTTACGAGCAGTACTTC.

The genes are TRBV19 and TRBJ2-1, with 8 bases fitting TRBD1. Germline V gene sequence: CDR1 LNHDA, CDR2 SQIVND (reference sequence). V gave up 6 bases and J gave up 0 bases; unmatched junction bases: 4. There are 15 residues in the CDR3. CDR3 in DNA: TGTGCCAGTAGACCTGGACAGGGCTCCTACAATGAGCAGTTCTTC. It yields the protein CASRPGQGSYNEQFF.

The chain joins TRBV6-5 to TRBJ1-5; the D is unclear. The CDR3 length is 15 residues. Germline CDR1 is MNHEY and CDR2 is SVGAGI. Trimming pared 6 bases from V and 0 bases from J, leaving 12 bases between. The CDR3 region has the DNA TGTGCCAGCAGACTGAGCGCGGATAGCAATCAGCCCCAGCATTTT. Protein: CASRLSADSNQPQHF.

J is TRBJ1-2 and V is TRBV7-9; TRBD1 is a possible D gene (5 bases). The germline V gene has CDR1 SEHNR and CDR2 FQNEAQ (reference sequence). There are 14 residues in the CDR3. Between the trimmed V and J ends, which lost 0 bases and 4 bases, there was a span of 9 bases. CDR3 amino acids: CASSLAGRAYGYTF. The CDR3 coding sequence is TGTGCCAGCAGCTTAGCGGGACGGGCCTATGGCTACACCTTC.

This rearrangement joins TRBV9 to TRBJ2-7; 7 bases align to TRBD1. The CDR3 is 14 amino acids. The germline gives CDR1 SGDLS, CDR2 YYNGEE. Trimming removed 2 bases from V and 2 bases from J; junction bases left unmatched: 4. The CDR3 nucleotides are TGTGCCAGCAGCGTTTCCACAGGGGCCTACGAGCAGTACTTC. This translates into CASSVSTGAYEQYF.

The chain joins TRBV2 to TRBJ1-5; D might be TRBD1 (6 bases). This CDR3 comprises 17 residues. The V gene's germline CDR1 is SNHLY and CDR2 FYNNEI. V was shortened by 5 bases and J by 0 bases, with 17 bases between the two germline ends. CDR3 sequence (DNA): TGTGCCAGCAGTTCGGACAGTGAACCAAATAGCAATCAGCCCCAGCATTTT. Translated, it gives CASSSDSEPNSNQPQHF.

The CDR3 spells CASSLDTSQGLDSEAFF. CDR3 DNA sequence: TGTGCCAGCAGCTTAGATACCTCCCAGGGGTTGGACTCCGAAGCTTTCTTT. The rearrangement links TRBV7-9 to TRBJ1-1, with D possibly matching TRBD1 (6 bases). CDR1 and CDR2 (germline): SEHNR, FQNEAQ (reference sequence). This CDR3 has 17 amino acids. Trimming shortened V by 1 base and J by 8 bases, and 23 bases separated the two germline ends.

This chain links TRBV27 with TRBJ1-4; 9 bases agree with TRBD1. J lost 5 bases, V lost 5 bases, and 9 bases had no gene match. CDR1 is MNHEY and CDR2 is SMNVEV in the germline V gene (reference sequence). The CDR3 runs to 16 residues. CDR3 protein: CASSPGQGVRNEKLFF. As DNA, the CDR3 is TGTGCCAGCAGTCCGGGACAGGGTGTTCGGAATGAAAAACTGTTTTTT.

The chain is built from TRBV14 and TRBJ2-7, with D maybe TRBD1 (5 bases). This CDR3 contains 12 residues. V lost 4 bases to trimming and J lost 4 bases, with 8 bases between them. Germline V gives CDR1 SGHDN, CDR2 FVKESK. The CDR3 reads CASSLQGYEQYF. Here the CDR3 DNA reads TGTGCCAGCAGCCTCCAGGGATACGAGCAGTACTTC.

This rearrangement joins TRBV5-5 to TRBJ1-1; TRBD1 is a possible D gene (5 bases). CDR1 is SGHKS and CDR2 is YYEKEE in the germline V gene (reference sequence). The CDR3 runs 14 residues. V lost 0 bases and J 5 bases, leaving 11 bases between the germline ends. CDR3 loop: CASSLEGKGTEAFF. CDR3 coding DNA: TGTGCCAGCAGCTTGGAAGGGAAGGGGACTGAAGCTTTCTTT.

The chain's CDR3 is CASSSLAGGLTDTQYF. The DNA of the CDR3 is TGTGCCAGCAGTTCACTAGCGGGGGGACTCACAGATACGCAGTATTTT. V and J are TRBV5-4 and TRBJ2-3, with 12 bases fitting TRBD2. CDR1 and CDR2 (germline): SGHNT, YYREEE (reference sequence). Unmatched junction bases numbered 6, after V lost 5 bases and J lost 2 bases. CDR3 length equals 16 residues.

The J gene is TRBJ2-1, the V gene TRBV19; possible D gene TRBD2, 5 bases. V was cut by 6 bases and J by 6 bases, with 18 bases left in between. Germline V gene lookup returns CDR1 LNHDA and CDR2 SQIVND (reference sequence). The CDR3 runs 15 residues. The CDR3 coding sequence is TGTGCCAGTAGCCTTAGCGCCGGTTGGACCAATGAGCAGTTCTTC. It yields the protein CASSLSAGWTNEQFF. Full variable domain (remainder filled in from reference TRBV19 and TRBJ2-1): DGGITQSPKYLFRKEGQNVTLSCEQNLNHDAMYWYRQDPGQGLRLIYYSQIVNDFQKGDIAEGYSVSREKKESFPLTVTSAQKNPTAFYLCASSLSAGWTNEQFFGPGTRLTVL.